One and the same sample provided the 27 T cell receptor beta chains below, sequenced in a study of early T cells in non-severe SARS-CoV-2 infection. Using its own MiXCR run on the 5' RACE reads, TCRdb lists one record per CDR3 protein. Seen here are around 76,000 distinct CDR3 sequences, roughly 12% observed once, and the top ten hold over 3.5%. Sequences were obtained from whole blood. The source of these receptors is an adult who was a healthcare worker with PCR-confirmed SARS-CoV-2 infection or an uninfected control (not recorded which).

At least ten counts were recorded for this clonotype. V and J are TRBV7-9 and TRBJ2-4, with D unresolved. CDR3 length equals 12 residues. The germline V and J ends were trimmed by 4 bases and 8 bases, with 9 bases remaining between them. Germline assignment: CDR1 SEHNR and CDR2 FQNEAQ (reference sequence). Here the CDR3 DNA reads TGTGCCAGCAGCTACCAATGGGACATTCAGTACTTC. Its translation is CASSYQWDIQYF.

This clonotype has a count of ten or more. V usage is TRBV7-9 and J usage is TRBJ2-1; D may be TRBD2 (6 bases). V lost 3 bases and J 2 bases, leaving 14 bases between the germline ends. The CDR3 runs 16 residues. Germline loops: CDR1 SEHNR, CDR2 FQNEAQ (reference sequence). CDR3 amino acids: CASSFSGGATYNEQFF. DNA of the CDR3: TGTGCCAGCAGCTTTTCCGGCGGGGCCACCTACAATGAGCAGTTCTTC.

This clonotype was observed a few times. The chain couples TRBV9 to TRBJ2-1; TRBD2 might be the D (6 bases). The CDR3 extends over 15 amino acids. V lost 0 bases and J 7 bases, leaving 14 bases between the germline ends. In germline, CDR1 is SGDLS, CDR2 YYNGEE. CDR3 region: CASSVAEGLWNEQFF. The CDR3 DNA reads TGTGCCAGCAGCGTAGCGGAGGGGCTTTGGAATGAGCAGTTCTTC.

This clonotype was recorded at least ten times. The chain carries TRBV6-5 and TRBJ2-1, with D perhaps matching TRBD1 or TRBD2 (5 bases each). The CDR3 has 16 amino acids. Germline V gene lookup returns CDR1 MNHEY and CDR2 SVGAGI. Trimming removed 1 base at V and 5 bases at J, with 15 bases between. The DNA of the CDR3 is TGTGCCAGCAGTTACTATGGGGGATCCCCTAACAATGAGCAGTTCTTC. Amino acids: CASSYYGGSPNNEQFF.

This clonotype was seen a handful of times. The chain joins TRBV10-3 to TRBJ1-1; 9 bases fit TRBD1. Germline-derived CDR1 and CDR2 are ENHRY and SYGVKD. This CDR3 is 15 amino acids long. V lost 8 bases, J lost 3 bases, and 10 bases stayed unmatched. The CDR3 is CAIGTGLVGDTEAFF. The CDR3 nucleotides read TGTGCCATCGGGACAGGGCTAGTGGGGGACACTGAAGCTTTCTTT.

This clonotype turned up a few times. The chain employs TRBV7-9 and TRBJ2-7; D unclear. CDR1 is SEHNR and CDR2 is FQNEAQ in the germline V gene (reference sequence). The CDR3 consists of 14 residues. V lost 2 bases, J lost 5 bases, and 13 bases lay in between. The CDR3 DNA reads as TGTGCCAGCAGCTTAAGCCAGACCCCCGACGAGCAGTACTTC. It encodes CASSLSQTPDEQYF.

At least ten counts were recorded for this clonotype. The chain links TRBV5-1 to TRBJ1-3, with D perhaps matching TRBD1 (6 bases). V was pared by 4 bases and J by 0 bases, with 11 bases between. From germline, CDR1 is SGHRS and CDR2 YFSETQ. The CDR3 is 15 residues long. CDR3 protein: CASSTQGSSGNTIYF. The CDR3 DNA reads TGCGCCAGCAGCACCCAGGGGTCCTCTGGAAACACCATATATTTT. Based on the CDR3 plus reference TRBV5-1 and TRBJ1-3, the full variable domain is KAGVTQTPRYLIKTRGQQVTLSCSPISGHRSVSWYQQTPGQGLQFLFEYFSETQRNKGNFPGRFSGRQFSNSRSEMNVSTLELGDSALYLCASSTQGSSGNTIYFGEGSWLTVV.

The sample holds a few counts of this clonotype. V and J are TRBV6-1 and TRBJ2-6; D unclear. Germline loops: CDR1 MNHNS, CDR2 SASEGT. The V end was cut by 3 bases, the J end by 2 bases, with 20 bases between. This CDR3 comprises 19 residues. For the CDR3, the DNA is TGTGCCAGCAGTGAGAATTGGGGTACACGGGCGACTGGGGCCAACGTCCTGACTTTC. Its protein is CASSENWGTRATGANVLTF.

The chain couples TRBV30 to TRBJ2-3; 10 bases fit TRBD2. Germline loops: CDR1 GTSNPN, CDR2 SVGIG (reference sequence). CDR3 length: 16 amino acids. Unmatched junction bases numbered 9, after V lost 2 bases and J lost 4 bases. The CDR3 nucleotides are TGTGCCTGGAGTAACGGAGCGGGGGGGCCGGCAGATACGCAGTATTTT. Translated, it gives CAWSNGAGGPADTQYF.

This clonotype occurred many times. The V call is TRBV10-2, the J call TRBJ2-1; 10 bases align to TRBD2. Germline CDR1 WSHSY, CDR2 SAAADI. V trimming: 6 bases; J trimming: 3 bases; junction bases outside the gene matches: 2. This CDR3 has 14 residues. CDR3 sequence reads: CASRSGGDYNEQFF. CDR3 nucleotides: TGCGCCAGCAGAAGCGGGGGGGACTACAATGAGCAGTTCTTC.

CDR3 DNA: TGCGCCAGCAGTGATCAGGGTTGGGAGACCCAGTACTTC. This sequence encodes CASSDQGWETQYF. The chain recombines TRBV10-1 with TRBJ2-5; TRBD1 might be the D (5 bases). CDR1 is WNHNN and CDR2 is SYGVQD in the germline V gene (reference sequence). The germline V and J ends were trimmed by 3 bases and 5 bases, with 10 bases remaining between them. This CDR3 spans 13 amino acids.

A few counts support this clonotype. The gene calls are TRBV9 and TRBJ2-3; the match to TRBD2 covers 12 bases. Losses at the gene ends were 6 bases for V and 6 bases for J; bases not matched to a gene: 5. The germline CDR1 and CDR2 sequences are SGDLS and YYNGEE. The CDR3 contains 14 residues. CDR3 sequence reads: CASTTSGGMDTQYF. The CDR3 bases are TGTGCCAGCACCACTAGCGGGGGGATGGATACGCAGTATTTT.

The chain has TRBV5-4 and TRBJ1-2, with 7 nucleotides matching TRBD1. The germline V gene encodes CDR1 SGHNT and CDR2 YYREEE (reference sequence). Trimming took 7 bases from V and 4 from J; bases not matched to a gene: 13. The length of the CDR3 is 15 residues. The CDR3 coding sequence is TGTGCCAGCGGCCAACTACAGGGGTTGGGCTATGGCTACACCTTC. This translates into CASGQLQGLGYGYTF.

The table lists this clonotype with many counts. The rearrangement joins TRBV10-1 to TRBJ2-4; TRBD1 is a possible D gene (6 bases). CDR3 length equals 14 residues. The ends were cut back, 3 bases at V and 2 bases at J, with 8 bases in the middle. Germline loops: CDR1 WNHNN, CDR2 SYGVQD (reference sequence). CDR3 in DNA: TGCGCCAGCAGTGAAGGGGGTCCCAAAAACATTCAGTACTTC. This gives the protein CASSEGGPKNIQYF.

Only a few counts were recorded for this clonotype. The CDR3 sequence: CASSFPSGSSYEQYF. In DNA, the CDR3 is TGTGCCAGCAGCTTCCCTAGCGGGTCCTCCTACGAGCAGTACTTC. This chain connects TRBV12-3 or TRBV12-4 to TRBJ2-7; 8 nucleotides match TRBD2. The CDR3 is made up of 15 amino acids. V was pared by 6 bases and J by 0 bases, with 7 bases of the junction left unmatched.

This chain joins TRBV6-5 and TRBJ2-1; possibly TRBD1 or TRBD2 for D (6 bases each). From germline, CDR1 is MNHEY and CDR2 SVGAGI. Trimming took off 6 bases at V and 4 bases at J, with 16 bases between the two ends. The CDR3 length is 15 residues. CDR3 region: CASSHRRGTYNEQFF. CDR3 DNA: TGTGCCAGCAGCCACAGGAGGGGGACTTACAATGAGCAGTTCTTC.

This clonotype occurred many times. The chain is built from TRBV7-3 and TRBJ1-1; TRBD1 matches 8 bases. Germline CDR1 is SGHTA and CDR2 is FQGTGA. V shed 1 base, J shed 3 bases, and the junction held 16 bases outside the gene matches. The CDR3 runs to 19 residues. The CDR3 nucleotides are TGTGCCAGCAGCTTAAATGGGCCAGGGGGCCTCATCATGGACACTGAAGCTTTCTTT. This codes for CASSLNGPGGLIMDTEAFF.

This clonotype appeared a few times. The chain joins TRBV6-2 or TRBV6-3 to TRBJ2-2; D not certain. The CDR3 consists of 15 residues. The V and J ends lost 0 bases and 5 bases respectively, with 10 bases between them. CDR1 and CDR2 (germline): MNHEY, SVGEGT. The CDR3 sequence is CASSYSEVLTGELFF. The CDR3 DNA follows: TGTGCCAGCAGTTACTCGGAAGTATTAACCGGGGAGCTGTTTTTT.

The rearrangement joins TRBV30 to TRBJ1-1; D not resolved. The germline CDR1 and CDR2 sequences are GTSNPN and SVGIG (reference sequence). CDR3 length: 12 residues. The CDR3 coding sequence is TGTGCGTGGGCCCTATCTAGCACTGAAGCTTTCTTT. Its protein is CAWALSSTEAFF. Based on the CDR3 plus reference TRBV30 and TRBJ1-1, the full variable domain is SQTIHQWPATLVQPVGSPLSLECTVEGTSNPNLYWYRQAAGRGLQLLFYSVGIGQISSEVPQNLSASRPQDRQFILSSKKLLLSDSGFYLCAWALSSTEAFFGQGTRLTVV.

With respect to this clonotype: This may stem from a read error, because a much larger clone lies one nucleotide away. The CDR3 ends on some other residue instead of the conserved phenylalanine or tryptophan, so this is likely a read error. V and J are TRBV5-1 and TRBJ2-3, with D maybe TRBD2 (5 bases). The CDR3 has 15 residues. Germline V CDR1 and CDR2: SGHRS, YFSETQ. With 0 bases removed from V and 0 bases from J, the gap between germline ends came to 8 bases. CDR3 region: CASSLGGRSTDTQYY. DNA for the CDR3: TGCGCCAGCAGCTTGGGCGGGCGAAGCACAGATACGCAGTATTAT.

The table lists this clonotype with a few counts. One end of the junction does not line up with germline, which may come from a read error. This chain links TRBV10-2 with TRBJ2-7; 7 bases match TRBD1. CDR1 and CDR2 from the germline V gene are WSHSY and SAAADI. The CDR3 sequence is 9 residues long. As DNA, the CDR3 is TGCGCCAACCGACAGGGTGGAAACTTC. Protein product: CANRQGGNF.

The genes are TRBV7-2 and TRBJ2-4, with TRBD2 identical over 11 bases. The CDR3 contains 15 residues. Trimming removed 4 bases from V and 9 bases from J; junction bases left unmatched: 8. CDR1 SGHTA and CDR2 FQGNSA come from the germline V gene. Written as DNA, the CDR3 is TGTGCCAGCAGCTCCCAGACTAGCGGGATAGGCATTCAGTACTTC. This translates into CASSSQTSGIGIQYF.

The chain joins TRBV7-9 to TRBJ1-2, with D tentatively TRBD1 (5 bases). Germline-derived CDR1 and CDR2 are SEHNR and FQNEAQ (reference sequence). CDR3 length: 15 residues. The ends were cut back, 4 bases at V and 1 base at J, with 13 bases in the middle. The CDR3 here is CASSSLGTDNYGYTF. In DNA form, the CDR3 reads TGTGCCAGCAGCTCTCTCGGGACGGATAACTATGGCTACACCTTC.

The sample holds many counts of this clonotype. V usage is TRBV5-1 and J usage is TRBJ2-1; tentatively, D is TRBD1 (6 bases). There are 16 residues in the CDR3. Trimming stripped 3 bases from V and 5 bases from J, with 18 bases between. CDR1 and CDR2 from the germline V gene are SGHRS and YFSETQ. Here the CDR3 DNA reads TGCGCCAGCAGCTCGGCCGGGCAGGGGTATAACAATGAGCAGTTCTTC. The encoded protein is CASSSAGQGYNNEQFF.

The rearrangement joins TRBV20-1 to TRBJ1-4; D might be TRBD1 (5 bases). Germline-derived CDR1 and CDR2 are DFQATT and SNEGSKA (reference sequence). The CDR3 is 14 amino acids. Between the trimmed V and J ends, which lost 0 bases and 8 bases, there was a span of 13 bases. The CDR3: CSARDSAKGEKLFF. The CDR3 coding sequence is TGCAGTGCTAGAGATTCTGCGAAGGGGGAAAAACTGTTTTTT.

The chain employs TRBV4-2 and TRBJ2-1, with TRBD1 matching 7 bases. In germline, CDR1 is LGHNA, CDR2 YNFKEQ. The CDR3 has 12 amino acids. V was clipped by 4 bases and J by 9 bases; unmatched bases: 3. CDR3 sequence (DNA): TGTGCCAGCAGCCTAGACAGGGTTGAGCAGTTCTTC. As protein: CASSLDRVEQFF.

This clonotype came up a few times. This chain joins TRBV7-9 and TRBJ2-5; D ambiguous. Trimming pared 2 bases from V and 3 bases from J, leaving 7 bases between. Looked up from germline, CDR1 is SEHNR and CDR2 is FQNEAQ (reference sequence). The CDR3 extends over 13 amino acids. CDR3 sequence: CASSLSAEETQYF. The CDR3, as DNA: TGTGCCAGCAGCTTAAGCGCGGAAGAGACCCAGTACTTC.